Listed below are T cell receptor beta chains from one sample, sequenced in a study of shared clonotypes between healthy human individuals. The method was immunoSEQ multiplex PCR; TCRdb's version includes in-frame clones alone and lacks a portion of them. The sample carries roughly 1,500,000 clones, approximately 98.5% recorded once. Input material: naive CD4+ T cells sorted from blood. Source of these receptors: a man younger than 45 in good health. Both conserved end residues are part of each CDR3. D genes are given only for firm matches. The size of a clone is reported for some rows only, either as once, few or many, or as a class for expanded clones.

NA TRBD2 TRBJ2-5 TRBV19 CASSILGLAGRETQYF TGTGCCAGTAGTATACTGGGACTAGCGGGACGCGAGACCCAGTACTTC
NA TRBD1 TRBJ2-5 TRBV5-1 CASSDRGHLGTQYF TGCGCCAGCAGTGACAGGGGGCATCTCGGGACCCAGTACTTC
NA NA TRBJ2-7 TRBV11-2 CASSLADLYEQYF TGTGCCAGCAGCTTAGCGGACTTATACGAGCAGTACTTC
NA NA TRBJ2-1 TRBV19 CASSIGPNNEQFF TGTGCCAGTAGTATCGGACCGAACAATGAGCAGTTCTTC
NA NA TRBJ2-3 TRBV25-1 CASSVLDTQYF TGTGCCAGCAGTGTTTTGGATACGCAGTATTTT
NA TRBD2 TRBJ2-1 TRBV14 CASSQDPRLATISYNEQFF TGTGCCAGCAGCCAAGATCCGAGACTAGCGACCATCTCCTACAATGAGCAGTTCTTC
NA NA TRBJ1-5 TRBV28 CASGGGQPQHF TGTGCCAGCGGGGGTGGGCAGCCCCAGCATTTT
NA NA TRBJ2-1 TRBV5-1 CASSGRTVSYNEQFF TGCGCCAGCAGCGGCCGGACGGTCTCCTACAATGAGCAGTTCTTC
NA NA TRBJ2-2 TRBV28 CASSLLQGYTGELFF TGTGCCAGCAGTTTACTACAGGGCTACACCGGGGAGCTGTTTTTT
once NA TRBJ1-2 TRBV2 CASSERRGAHYGYTF TGTGCCAGCAGTGAGAGGAGGGGAGCTCACTATGGCTACACCTTC
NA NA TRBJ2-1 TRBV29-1 CSVAGVDEQFF TGCAGCGTTGCGGGGGTCGATGAGCAGTTCTTC
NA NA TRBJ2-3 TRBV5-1 CASSWSMPQGDTQYF TGCGCCAGCAGCTGGAGTATGCCTCAGGGAGATACGCAGTATTTT
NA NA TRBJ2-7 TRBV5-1 CASSLDRGWRGEQYF TGCGCCAGCAGCTTGGATCGAGGCTGGCGCGGTGAGCAGTACTTC
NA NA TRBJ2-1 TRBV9 CASSGSHNEQFF TGTGCCAGCAGCGGGAGCCACAATGAGCAGTTCTTC